The T cell receptor beta chain under discussion was sequenced for a study of blood T cell repertoires in COVID-19. Turning to the study itself: The analysed material was cDNA or gDNA that came from T cells, B-cell-depleted T cells, or PBMCs.

Losses at the gene ends were 0 bases for V and 5 bases for J; bases not matched to a gene: 5. From germline, CDR1 is LGHDT and CDR2 YNNKEL (reference sequence). The CDR3 is made up of 16 amino acids. Clones were read by immunoSEQ multiplex PCR, and TCRdb kept only the in-frame ones, dropping some. Of roughly 180,000 clones listed, 65% to 90% are singletons. The chain carries TRBV3-1 (or the pseudogene TRBV3-2) and TRBJ2-1; 9 nucleotides match TRBD2. The sequence came from a man aged 40-50 years who had recovered from COVID-19. The source material was PBMCs or T cells enriched from blood (not recorded which). CDR3 sequence: CASSQDEASGNNEQFF. CDR3 nucleotides: TGTGCCAGCAGCCAAGATGAGGCTAGCGGGAACAATGAGCAGTTCTTC.